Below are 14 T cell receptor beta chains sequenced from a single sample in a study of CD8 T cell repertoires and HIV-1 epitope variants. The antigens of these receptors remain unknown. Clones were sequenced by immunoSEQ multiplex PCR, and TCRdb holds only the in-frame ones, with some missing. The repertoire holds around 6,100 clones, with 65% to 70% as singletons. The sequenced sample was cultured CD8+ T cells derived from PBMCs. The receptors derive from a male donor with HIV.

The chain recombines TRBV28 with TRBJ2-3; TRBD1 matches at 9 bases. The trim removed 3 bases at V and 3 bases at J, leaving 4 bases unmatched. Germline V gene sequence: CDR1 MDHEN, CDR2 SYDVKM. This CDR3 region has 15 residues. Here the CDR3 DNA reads TGTGCCAGCAGTTTTGGGGACAGGGTGACAGATACGCAGTATTTT. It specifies CASSFGDRVTDTQYF.

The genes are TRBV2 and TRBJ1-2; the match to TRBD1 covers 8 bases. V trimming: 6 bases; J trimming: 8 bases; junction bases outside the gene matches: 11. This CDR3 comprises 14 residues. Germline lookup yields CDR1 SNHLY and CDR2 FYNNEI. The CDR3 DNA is TGTGCCAGCAGCCTAGGACAGGGACTGTTGGGCTACACCTTC. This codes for CASSLGQGLLGYTF. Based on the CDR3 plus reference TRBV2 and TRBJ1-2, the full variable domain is EPEVTQTPSHQVTQMGQEVILRCVPISNHLYFYWYRQILGQKVEFLVSFYNNEISEKSEIFDDQFSVERPDGSNFTLKIRSTKLEDSAMYFCASSLGQGLLGYTFGSGTRLTVV.

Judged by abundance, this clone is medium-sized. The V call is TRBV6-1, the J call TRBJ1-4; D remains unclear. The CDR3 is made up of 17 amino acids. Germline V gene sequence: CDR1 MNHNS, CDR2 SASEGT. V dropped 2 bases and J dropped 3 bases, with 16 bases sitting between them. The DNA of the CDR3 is TGTGCCAGCAGTGAATCGGTGGCGGGAACAGCTAATGAAAAACTGTTTTTT. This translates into CASSESVAGTANEKLFF.

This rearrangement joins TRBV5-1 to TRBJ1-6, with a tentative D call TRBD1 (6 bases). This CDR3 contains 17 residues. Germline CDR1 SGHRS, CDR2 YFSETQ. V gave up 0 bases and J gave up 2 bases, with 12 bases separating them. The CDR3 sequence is CASSLEGGKTYNSPLHF. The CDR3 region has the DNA TGCGCCAGCAGCTTGGAAGGGGGAAAGACCTATAATTCACCCCTCCACTTT.

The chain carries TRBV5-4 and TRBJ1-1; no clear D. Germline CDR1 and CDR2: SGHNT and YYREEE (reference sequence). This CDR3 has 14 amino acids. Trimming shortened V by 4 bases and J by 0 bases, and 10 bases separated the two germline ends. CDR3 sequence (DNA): TGTGCCAGCAGCGTCGGGCTAATGAACACTGAAGCTTTCTTT. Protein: CASSVGLMNTEAFF.

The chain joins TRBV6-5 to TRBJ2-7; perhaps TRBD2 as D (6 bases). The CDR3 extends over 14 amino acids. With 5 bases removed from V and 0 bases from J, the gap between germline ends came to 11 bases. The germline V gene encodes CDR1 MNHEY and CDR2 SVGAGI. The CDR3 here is CASSPLAYSYEQYF. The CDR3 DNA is TGTGCCAGCAGTCCTCTAGCGTACTCCTACGAGCAGTACTTC.

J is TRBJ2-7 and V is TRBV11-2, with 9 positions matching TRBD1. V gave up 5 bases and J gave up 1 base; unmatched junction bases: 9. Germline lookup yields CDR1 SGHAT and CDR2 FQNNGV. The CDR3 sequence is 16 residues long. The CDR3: CASSDGQGFGSYEQYF. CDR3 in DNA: TGTGCCAGCAGCGACGGACAGGGGTTCGGGTCCTACGAGCAGTACTTC.

The DNA for the CDR3 is TGTGCCAGCAGCTTAGATGGCGGGAAAATGCAAGAGCAGTACTTC. Translating it yields CASSLDGGKMQEQYF. This chain links TRBV7-9 with TRBJ2-7, with a possible D match to TRBD2 (6 bases). Trimming shortened V by 1 base and J by 7 bases, and 17 bases separated the two germline ends. From germline, CDR1 is SEHNR and CDR2 FQNEAQ (reference sequence). The CDR3 length is 15 residues. Variable domain in full (rest from reference TRBV7-9 and TRBJ2-7): DTGVSQNPRHKITKRGQNVTFRCDPISEHNRLYWYRQTLGQGPEFLTYFQNEAQLEKSRLLSDRFSAERPKGSFSTLEIQRTEQGDSAMYLCASSLDGGKMQEQYFGPGTRLTVT.

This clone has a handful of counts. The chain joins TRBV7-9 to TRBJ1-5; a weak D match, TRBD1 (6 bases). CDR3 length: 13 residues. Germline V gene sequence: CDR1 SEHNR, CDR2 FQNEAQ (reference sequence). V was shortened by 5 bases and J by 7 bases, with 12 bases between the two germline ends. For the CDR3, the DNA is TGTGCCAGCAGCGCACAGGGAGAACAGCCCCAGCATTTT. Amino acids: CASSAQGEQPQHF.

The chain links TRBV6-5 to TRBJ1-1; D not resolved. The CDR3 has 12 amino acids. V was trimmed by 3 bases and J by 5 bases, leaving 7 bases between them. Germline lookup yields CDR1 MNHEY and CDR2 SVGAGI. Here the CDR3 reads CASSYLGTEAFF. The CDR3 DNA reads TGTGCCAGCAGTTATTTGGGAACTGAAGCTTTCTTT.

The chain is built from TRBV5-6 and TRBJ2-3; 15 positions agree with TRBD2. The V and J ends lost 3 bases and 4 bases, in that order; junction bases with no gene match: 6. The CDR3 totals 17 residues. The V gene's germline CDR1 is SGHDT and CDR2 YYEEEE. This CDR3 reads CASSSEGLAGGPDTQYF. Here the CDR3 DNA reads TGTGCCAGCAGCTCGGAAGGACTAGCGGGAGGGCCAGATACGCAGTATTTT.

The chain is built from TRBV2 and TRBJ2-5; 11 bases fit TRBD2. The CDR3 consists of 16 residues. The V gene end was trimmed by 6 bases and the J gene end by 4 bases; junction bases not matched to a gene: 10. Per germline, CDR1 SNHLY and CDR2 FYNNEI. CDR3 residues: CASRSRLAGGSETQYF. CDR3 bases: TGTGCCAGCAGATCCCGTTTAGCGGGGGGGTCAGAGACCCAGTACTTC.

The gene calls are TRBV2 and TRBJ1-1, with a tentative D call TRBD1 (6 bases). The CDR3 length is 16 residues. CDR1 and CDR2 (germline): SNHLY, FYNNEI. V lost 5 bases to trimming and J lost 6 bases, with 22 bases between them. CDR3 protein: CASSPPTHQGLPEAFF. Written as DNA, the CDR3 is TGTGCCAGCAGTCCCCCCACCCACCAGGGGCTCCCTGAAGCTTTCTTT. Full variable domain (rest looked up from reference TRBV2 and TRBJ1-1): EPEVTQTPSHQVTQMGQEVILRCVPISNHLYFYWYRQILGQKVEFLVSFYNNEISEKSEIFDDQFSVERPDGSNFTLKIRSTKLEDSAMYFCASSPPTHQGLPEAFFGQGTRLTVV.

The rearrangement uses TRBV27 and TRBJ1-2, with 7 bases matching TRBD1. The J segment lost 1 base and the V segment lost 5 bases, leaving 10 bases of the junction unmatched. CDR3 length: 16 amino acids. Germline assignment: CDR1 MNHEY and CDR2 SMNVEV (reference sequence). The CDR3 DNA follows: TGTGCCAGCAGTCCGGGACAGTTCCCTGTTAACTATGGCTACACCTTC. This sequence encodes CASSPGQFPVNYGYTF.